These 21 T cell receptor beta chains share one sample of origin, sequenced in a study of T cell changes during pregnancy in multiple sclerosis. Data came from immunoSEQ multiplex PCR; TCRdb stores just in-frame clones and leaves some out. The sample records under 120,000 clones, roughly 90% being singletons. Material: peripheral blood, obtained after pregnancy. All receptors come from a female donor with multiple sclerosis, enrolled in a pregnancy study.

V and J are TRBV29-1 and TRBJ1-2; unclear D gene. The CDR3 contains 10 residues. The germline V and J ends were trimmed by 4 bases and 8 bases, with 8 bases remaining between them. Looked up from germline, CDR1 is SQVTM and CDR2 is ANQGSEA. The DNA for the CDR3 is TGCAGCGTTGGCGAGGCCGGCTACACCTTC. It codes for CSVGEAGYTF.

This chain uses TRBV7-9 with TRBJ2-7; D perhaps matches TRBD1 (6 bases). This CDR3 spans 12 amino acids. Germline V gene data show CDR1 as SEHNR and CDR2 as FQNEAQ (reference sequence). V lost 4 bases and J lost 7, with 11 bases in between. CDR3 residues: CASSSNRAEQYF. The DNA of the CDR3 is TGTGCCAGCAGCTCTAACAGGGCAGAGCAGTACTTC.

The chain joins TRBV29-1 to TRBJ1-1; 8 positions match TRBD1. V trimming: 1 base; J trimming: 4 bases; junction bases outside the gene matches: 14. Germline assignment: CDR1 SQVTM and CDR2 ANQGSEA. CDR3 length: 17 residues. The CDR3 DNA is TGCAGCGTTGAAGTAGTGGCCAGGGGGCGGGCAGGCACTGAAGCTTTCTTT. Residues: CSVEVVARGRAGTEAFF.

The chain couples TRBV5-6 to TRBJ2-7; D gene ambiguous. The V end lost 2 bases, the J end lost 2 bases, and 8 bases lay between the germline ends. The CDR3 is 13 amino acids. Germline V CDR1 and CDR2: SGHDT, YYEEEE. CDR3 in DNA: TGTGCCAGCAGCTTACAGCTAACCTACGAGCAGTACTTC. Translating gives CASSLQLTYEQYF.

The rearrangement uses TRBV10-1 and TRBJ2-5; D might be TRBD2 (6 bases). Germline lookup yields CDR1 WNHNN and CDR2 SYGVQD (reference sequence). V gave up 0 bases and J gave up 1 base, with 15 bases separating them. The CDR3 has 17 amino acids. The CDR3 DNA sequence: TGCGCCAGCAGTGAGTCCCCCCCGGGGGTTGGCCAAGAGACCCAGTACTTC. It encodes CASSESPPGVGQETQYF.

CDR3 residues: CASNGGVNYEQYF. The CDR3 region has the DNA TGTGCCAGCAACGGGGGAGTGAACTACGAGCAGTACTTC. The chain employs TRBV28 and TRBJ2-7; tentatively, D is TRBD2 (6 bases). Germline V gene sequence: CDR1 MDHEN, CDR2 SYDVKM. Trimming removed 7 bases at V and 3 bases at J, with 13 bases between. The CDR3 covers 13 residues. Together with reference TRBV28 and TRBJ2-7, the CDR3 gives the full variable domain: DVKVTQSSRYLVKRTGEKVFLECVQDMDHENMFWYRQDPGLGLRLIYFSYDVKMKEKGDIPEGYSVSREKKERFSLILESASTNQTSMYLCASNGGVNYEQYFGPGTRLTVT.

V gene TRBV6-5 combines with J gene TRBJ1-1, with D unclear. Germline V gives CDR1 MNHEY, CDR2 SVGAGI. CDR3 length: 14 amino acids. Trimming removed 6 bases at V and 1 base at J, with 12 bases between. In DNA, the CDR3 is TGTGCCAGCAGACGCACAGATACGAACACTGAAGCTTTCTTT. Protein sequence: CASRRTDTNTEAFF.

The chain uses TRBV27 and TRBJ2-7; TRBD1 matches at 7 bases. The junction had 4 bases not matched to a gene; V was cut back by 8 bases and J by 3 bases. Germline values: CDR1 MNHEY, CDR2 SMNVEV (reference sequence). The CDR3 sequence is 12 residues long. The CDR3 DNA is TGTGCCAGCCGACAGGGCTTCTACGAGCAGTACTTC. This gives the protein CASRQGFYEQYF.

V and J are TRBV29-1 and TRBJ1-1; no definite D call. V was clipped by 4 bases and J by 1 base, with 7 bases between them. Germline assignment: CDR1 SQVTM and CDR2 ANQGSEA. The CDR3 consists of 12 residues. The CDR3 region is CSVGSGNTEAFF. CDR3 sequence (DNA): TGCAGCGTTGGGAGTGGGAACACTGAAGCTTTCTTT.

The chain combines TRBV4-1 with TRBJ1-6, with 7 bases matching TRBD1. The CDR3 is 14 residues long. The germline gives CDR1 MGHRA, CDR2 YSYEKL. V lost 3 bases and J lost 7; bases outside the gene matches: 3. CDR3 nucleotide sequence: TGCGCCAGCAGCCAGACAGGGTGGAATTCACCCCTCCACTTT. It encodes CASSQTGWNSPLHF.

This chain links TRBV9 with TRBJ2-1, with 8 bases aligning to TRBD2. CDR1 SGDLS and CDR2 YYNGEE come from the germline V gene. The CDR3 covers 16 residues. The junction had 6 bases not matched to a gene; V was cut back by 0 bases and J by 4 bases. Here the CDR3 DNA reads TGTGCCAGCAGCGTAGGCCCCCAGCGGGGGTACAATGAGCAGTTCTTC. This sequence encodes CASSVGPQRGYNEQFF. Full variable domain (outside the CDR3, taken from reference TRBV9 and TRBJ2-1): DSGVTQTPKHLITATGQRVTLRCSPRSGDLSVYWYQQSLDQGLQFLIQYYNGEERAKGNILERFSAQQFPDLHSELNLSSLELGDSALYFCASSVGPQRGYNEQFFGPGTRLTVL.

This clone has more than one count but fewer than ten. The gene calls are TRBV30 and TRBJ1-1; possible D gene TRBD1, 6 bases. The length of the CDR3 is 14 residues. CDR1 is GTSNPN, CDR2 SVGIG, per germline (reference sequence). V was clipped by 0 bases and J by 0 bases, with 8 bases between them. CDR3 sequence reads: CAWSVWGLNTEAFF. CDR3 nucleotides: TGTGCCTGGAGTGTATGGGGGCTGAACACTGAAGCTTTCTTT.

The V call is TRBV6-1, the J call TRBJ1-5, with D unclear. From germline, CDR1 is MNHNS and CDR2 SASEGT. V lost 1 base and J lost 16, with 17 bases in between. The CDR3 loop spans 13 amino acids. Here the CDR3 reads CASSEDTVTSLHF. In nucleotides, the CDR3 is TGTGCCAGCAGTGAAGACACAGTCACTTCCCTCCATTTT.

This rearrangement joins TRBV21-1 to TRBJ1-3; no DNA check was done on the table's D call, TRBD1. TRBV21-1 is noted as a pseudogene. CDR3 size: 16 residues. CDR3 in DNA: TGTGCCCGCGGACAAAGACATCTACCCTCTGGAAACACCATATATTTT. Protein: CARGQRHLPSGNTIYF.

The V gene is TRBV19, the J gene TRBJ2-7; weak D call: TRBD2 (5 bases). Trimming took 2 bases from V and 5 from J, leaving 7 bases between them. The length of the CDR3 is 12 residues. Germline V lookup: CDR1 LNHDA, CDR2 SQIVND (reference sequence). The CDR3 sequence is CASSITGNEQYF. The CDR3 nucleotides are TGTGCCAGTAGTATAACCGGGAACGAGCAGTACTTC. The full variable domain, in which reference TRBV19 and TRBJ2-7 provide the parts outside the CDR3, is DGGITQSPKYLFRKEGQNVTLSCEQNLNHDAMYWYRQDPGQGLRLIYYSQIVNDFQKGDIAEGYSVSREKKESFPLTVTSAQKNPTAFYLCASSITGNEQYFGPGTRLTVT.

The chain carries TRBV6-1 and TRBJ2-3; D gene unclear. Trimming left V 6 bases short and J 3 bases short, with 16 bases between. The CDR3 is made up of 15 amino acids. In germline, CDR1 is MNHNS, CDR2 SASEGT. This chain's CDR3 is CASRQKDWKTDTQYF. The CDR3 nucleotides read TGTGCCAGCAGGCAAAAAGACTGGAAAACAGATACGCAGTATTTT.

This clone was counted only a few times. J is TRBJ1-2 and V is TRBV25-1; D call uncertain. The ends were cut back, 1 base at V and 5 bases at J, with 14 bases in the middle. The CDR3 is made up of 15 amino acids. Germline CDR1 is MGHDK and CDR2 is SYGVNS. The CDR3: CASSEFRAEGYGYTF. The CDR3 DNA reads TGTGCCAGCAGTGAATTCAGAGCAGAGGGATATGGCTACACCTTC.

This chain connects TRBV5-6 to TRBJ2-1; no definite D call. The CDR3 runs to 12 residues. Germline V gives CDR1 SGHDT, CDR2 YYEEEE. The V gene lost 1 base and the J gene lost 5 bases, with 4 bases spanning the gap. CDR3 in DNA: TGTGCCAGCAGCTTGTCTGACAATGAGCAGTTCTTC. It translates to CASSLSDNEQFF. The full variable domain, with the rest looked up from reference TRBV5-6 and TRBJ2-1, is DAGVTQSPTHLIKTRGQQVTLRCSPKSGHDTVSWYQQALGQGPQFIFQYYEEEERQRGNFPDRFSGHQFPNYSSELNVNALLLGDSALYLCASSLSDNEQFFGPGTRLTVL.

The chain couples TRBV6-6 to TRBJ1-6, with TRBD1 matching 7 bases. V lost 6 bases and J lost 7; bases outside the gene matches: 6. This CDR3 contains 14 residues. The germline V gene has CDR1 MNHNY and CDR2 SVGAGI (reference sequence). The CDR3, as DNA: TGTGCCAGCAGCATGACAGGGAGCAATTCACCCCTCCACTTT. Amino acid sequence: CASSMTGSNSPLHF.

This chain joins TRBV10-3 and TRBJ2-3, with 9 bases identical to TRBD1. The V gene end was trimmed by 5 bases and the J gene end by 6 bases; junction bases not matched to a gene: 15. Germline V lookup: CDR1 ENHRY, CDR2 SYGVKD. CDR3 length: 17 residues. CDR3 nucleotides: TGTGCCATCAGTCGAATGAAATCGGACAGGGGTCCCGATACGCAGTATTTT. This sequence encodes CAISRMKSDRGPDTQYF.

This sequence joins TRBV7-9 and TRBJ2-3; 12 bases fit TRBD1. Unmatched junction bases numbered 13, after V lost 5 bases and J lost 7 bases. CDR1 SEHNR and CDR2 FQNEAQ come from the germline V gene (reference sequence). This CDR3 has 17 residues. Here the CDR3 reads CASSAAPGQGASNTQYF. CDR3 nucleotide sequence: TGTGCCAGCAGCGCAGCCCCGGGACAGGGGGCATCAAATACGCAGTATTTT.